Listed here are 26 T cell receptor beta chains from one sample, sequenced in a study of immune characterization of retroperitoneal liposarcoma. Each CDR3 protein gets one entry after TCRdb re-called the PCR reads with MiXCR. The sample includes around 8,000 distinct CDR3 sequences, just under 30% seen only once; the top ten take roughly 13%. Material: blood. These receptors were taken from a male donor with retroperitoneal liposarcoma.

This clonotype was detected only a few times. The chain joins TRBV4-2 to TRBJ2-2, with TRBD1 identical over 12 bases. V lost 1 base, J lost 7 bases, and 7 bases stayed unmatched. Per germline, CDR1 LGHNA and CDR2 YNFKEQ. The CDR3 has 17 amino acids. CDR3 sequence (DNA): TGTGCCAGCAGCCAAGGTCGGGGACAGGGGGCCGTCGGGGAGCTGTTTTTT. Encoded protein: CASSQGRGQGAVGELFF.

By share of the sample, this clonotype is medium-sized. The CDR3 sequence is CASSAGTSGPWVAKNIQYF. Here the CDR3 DNA reads TGTGCCAGCAGCGCCGGGACTAGCGGGCCGTGGGTAGCCAAAAACATTCAGTACTTC. The chain uses TRBV25-1 and TRBJ2-4; TRBD2 matches 12 bases. This CDR3 is 19 amino acids long. The ends lost 6 bases at V and 0 bases at J; junction bases unmatched: 12. Germline assignment: CDR1 MGHDK and CDR2 SYGVNS.

This clonotype was counted a single time. The CDR3, as DNA: TGTGCCAGCAGTTCCGGGGGACAGGGGTCTGGGGAGACCCAGTACTTC. Amino acid sequence: CASSSGGQGSGETQYF. The genes are TRBV6-1 and TRBJ2-1; 10 positions match TRBD1. The J call is in doubt because the DNA end fits TRBJ2-5 better. Per the germline V gene, CDR1 is MNHNS and CDR2 is SASEGT. The CDR3 length is 16 residues.

The chain uses TRBV7-3 and TRBJ1-5, with 7 bases identical to TRBD1. V shed 0 bases, J shed 4 bases, and the junction held 3 bases outside the gene matches. The CDR3 extends over 15 amino acids. CDR1 SGHTA and CDR2 FQGTGA come from the germline V gene. The CDR3 nucleotides are TGTGCCAGCAGCTTAACAACGACAGGGAATCAGCCCCAGCATTTT. Amino acid sequence: CASSLTTTGNQPQHF.

This clonotype was detected only a few times. The chain carries TRBV11-3 and TRBJ2-3; the D call may be TRBD1 or TRBD2 (5 bases each). V shed 5 bases and J shed 0 bases, with 12 bases lying between them. The CDR3 spans 15 residues. Germline CDR1 SGHNT, CDR2 YENEEA. CDR3 sequence (DNA): TGTGCCAGCAGCGGGGCGGGTGATAGCACAGATACGCAGTATTTT. As protein: CASSGAGDSTDTQYF.

The gene calls are TRBV4-1 and TRBJ2-5, with a weak D call TRBD2 (9 bases). The germline CDR1 and CDR2 sequences are MGHRA and YSYEKL. V lost 8 bases, J lost 5 bases, and 27 bases lay in between. The CDR3 totals 17 residues. CDR3 nucleotide sequence: TGCGCCAGCGGACAGGGTCCGGCGGGAGGGCCGGGCGAGACCCAGTACTTC. Translation: CASGQGPAGGPGETQYF.

By frequency in the sample, this clonotype is medium-sized. The chain uses TRBV6-1 and TRBJ1-1; D is unclear. CDR3 size: 11 residues. V lost 6 bases, J lost 5 bases, and 7 bases lay in between. Germline V lookup: CDR1 MNHNS, CDR2 SASEGT. The CDR3 DNA follows: TGTGCCAGCAGAGGACGGACTGAAGCTTTCTTT. Translated, it gives CASRGRTEAFF.

This clonotype has at least ten counts. The J gene is TRBJ2-7, the V gene TRBV6-1; D is ambiguous. The CDR3 spans 16 residues. Per germline, CDR1 MNHNS and CDR2 SASEGT. Trimming removed 1 base at V and 0 bases at J, with 13 bases between. The CDR3 DNA reads as TGTGCCAGCAGTGAAGTGGGGTTATCCTTCTCCTACGAGCAGTACTTC. It specifies CASSEVGLSFSYEQYF.

This clonotype came up a few times. The chain combines TRBV6-1 with TRBJ2-1, with D tentatively TRBD2 (5 bases). This CDR3 comprises 15 residues. V dropped 6 bases and J dropped 6 bases, with 18 bases sitting between them. The germline gives CDR1 MNHNS, CDR2 SASEGT. As DNA, the CDR3 is TGTGCCAGCAGGAAAGGACGGGCGAGGGTCAATGAGCAGTTCTTC. Residues: CASRKGRARVNEQFF.

This clonotype is deemed medium-sized. The rearrangement joins TRBV6-6 to TRBJ2-3, with 7 bases aligning to TRBD1. The J segment lost 4 bases and the V segment lost 0 bases, leaving 7 bases of the junction unmatched. The germline V gene has CDR1 MNHNY and CDR2 SVGAGI (reference sequence). The CDR3 runs to 16 residues. The CDR3 DNA reads as TGTGCCAGCAGTTACTCGAACGACAGGGTACCAGATACGCAGTATTTT. Its protein is CASSYSNDRVPDTQYF.

The chain links TRBV27 to TRBJ1-1, with 7 bases identical to TRBD1. Trimming cost V 4 bases and J 4 bases; bases outside gene matches: 9. The CDR3 runs 15 residues. CDR1 and CDR2 (germline): MNHEY, SMNVEV (reference sequence). CDR3 nucleotide sequence: TGTGCCAGCAGTTCACAAGACAGGGAGGGCACTGAAGCTTTCTTT. Translating it yields CASSSQDREGTEAFF.

This rearrangement joins TRBV7-6 to TRBJ2-1; D ambiguous. CDR3 length: 14 amino acids. Germline V gene lookup returns CDR1 SGHVS and CDR2 FNYEAQ. Trimming removed 3 bases from V and 0 bases from J, with 6 bases in between. The CDR3: CASSFSDSYNEQFF. The CDR3 DNA reads TGTGCCAGCAGCTTTTCGGACTCCTACAATGAGCAGTTCTTC. Full variable domain (rest looked up from reference TRBV7-6 and TRBJ2-1): GAGVSQSPRYKVTKRGQDVALRCDPISGHVSLYWYRQALGQGPEFLTYFNYEAQQDKSGLPNDRFSAERPEGSISTLTIQRTEQRDSAMYRCASSFSDSYNEQFFGPGTRLTVL.

The chain recombines TRBV4-1 with TRBJ2-1; 7 bases are shared with TRBD2. The CDR3 is 16 residues long. Germline trimming cut 0 bases from V and 12 bases from J; bases unmatched to any gene: 14. CDR1 is MGHRA and CDR2 is YSYEKL in the germline V gene. In DNA, the CDR3 is TGCGCCAGCAGCCAAGAGATGGGGACTACCCGAACCCCGCAGTTCTTC. It specifies CASSQEMGTTRTPQFF.

This clonotype has a single count. The chain recombines TRBV30 with TRBJ2-5; D possibly corresponds to TRBD2 (6 bases). The end of the DNA fits TRBJ2-7 better, so the J call may be wrong. The CDR3 is 14 amino acids. CDR1 and CDR2 from the germline V gene are GTSNPN and SVGIG (reference sequence). CDR3 coding DNA: TGTGCCTGGAGCCTCTTAGGAGGGGCCTCCGAGCAGTACTTC. This translates into CAWSLLGGASEQYF.

In DNA form, the CDR3 reads TGTGCCAGCAGTTATGGGTACTACAATGAGCAGTTCTTC. Amino acids: CASSYGYYNEQFF. This chain links TRBV6-1 with TRBJ2-1; D ambiguous. The germline V gene has CDR1 MNHNS and CDR2 SASEGT. The V and J ends lost 5 bases and 3 bases respectively, with 8 bases between them. The CDR3 has 13 amino acids.

This clonotype is categorized as medium-sized. This chain uses TRBV11-3 with TRBJ2-3, with D possibly being TRBD2 (5 bases). In germline, CDR1 is SGHNT, CDR2 YENEEA. Trimming pared 3 bases from V and 5 bases from J, leaving 9 bases between. The CDR3 is 13 amino acids. For the CDR3, the DNA is TGTGCCAGCAGCTTCGCCGGGGAAGATACGCAGTATTTT. Translated: CASSFAGEDTQYF.

This chain connects TRBV7-2 to TRBJ2-1; the match to TRBD1 covers 10 bases. The CDR3 length is 14 residues. The J segment lost 10 bases and the V segment lost 5 bases, leaving 8 bases of the junction unmatched. Looked up from germline, CDR1 is SGHTA and CDR2 is FQGNSA. CDR3 nucleotides: TGTGCCAGCAGCCGTGGACAGGGGGGCTACGAGCAGTTCTTC. Its protein product is CASSRGQGGYEQFF. Variable domain in full (rest from reference TRBV7-2 and TRBJ2-1): GAGVSQSPSNKVTEKGKDVELRCDPISGHTALYWYRQSLGQGLEFLIYFQGNSAPDKSGLPSDRFSAERTGGSVSTLTIQRTQQEDSAVYLCASSRGQGGYEQFFGPGTRLTVL.

This sequence joins TRBV18 and TRBJ2-1; TRBD2 agrees at 12 bases. Germline values: CDR1 KGHSH, CDR2 LQKENI. The CDR3 runs to 15 residues. Trimming took 6 bases from V and 5 from J; bases not matched to a gene: 5. This chain's CDR3 is CASSLRTSGNNEQFF. The CDR3 nucleotides are TGTGCCAGCTCGCTACGGACTAGCGGGAACAATGAGCAGTTCTTC.

This clonotype counts as medium-sized (0.01 to 0.1%). The chain employs TRBV6-1 and TRBJ1-6, with D hard to call. V was shortened by 7 bases and J by 1 base, with 5 bases between the two germline ends. The CDR3 runs 13 residues. Germline loops: CDR1 MNHNS, CDR2 SASEGT. This chain's CDR3 is CASKPSYNSPLHF. In DNA, the CDR3 is TGTGCCAGCAAGCCTTCCTATAATTCACCCCTCCACTTT.

In this sample, this clonotype turned up many times. The rearrangement uses TRBV7-2 and TRBJ2-1; tentatively, D is TRBD1 (5 bases). The DNA end lines up better with TRBJ2-7; the J call may be wrong. The CDR3 contains 14 residues. From germline, CDR1 is SGHTA and CDR2 FQGNSA. CDR3 sequence (DNA): TGTGCCAGCAGCTTATTTAGGGGTTCGGACGAGCAGTACTTC. This gives the protein CASSLFRGSDEQYF.

This chain uses TRBV7-6 with TRBJ2-5; 11 bases align to TRBD1. CDR3 length: 15 residues. The V gene's germline CDR1 is SGHVS and CDR2 FNYEAQ. The V and J ends lost 5 bases and 5 bases, in that order; junction bases with no gene match: 7. CDR3 sequence: CASSRTGGRWETQYF. Here the CDR3 DNA reads TGTGCCAGCAGCCGGACAGGGGGCCGCTGGGAGACCCAGTACTTC.

The chain carries TRBV6-6 and TRBJ2-1; tentatively, D is TRBD2 (6 bases). The end of the DNA fits TRBJ2-7 better, so the J call may be wrong. The CDR3 runs 16 residues. Germline V lookup: CDR1 MNHNY, CDR2 SVGAGI (reference sequence). The CDR3 loop is CASSYSISSGGDEQYF. The CDR3 region has the DNA TGTGCCAGCAGTTACTCTATCAGTAGCGGAGGCGATGAGCAGTACTTC.

The sample holds a few counts of this clonotype. The chain recombines TRBV5-8 with TRBJ1-6; D unresolved. Looked up from germline, CDR1 is SGHTS and CDR2 is YDEGEE. V was cut by 2 bases and J by 7 bases, with 7 bases left in between. There are 13 residues in the CDR3. The CDR3 reads CASSLLENSPLHF. CDR3 in DNA: TGTGCCAGCAGCTTATTGGAGAATTCACCCCTCCACTTT. Filled out from reference TRBV5-8 and TRBJ1-6, the complete variable domain reads EAGVTQSPTHLIKTRGQQATLRCSPISGHTSVYWYQQALGLGLQFLLWYDEGEERNRGNFPPRFSGRQFPNYSSELNVNALELEDSALYLCASSLLENSPLHFGNGTRLTVT.

V and J are TRBV7-6 and TRBJ2-5; 8 bases are shared with TRBD1. The J call is in doubt because the DNA end fits TRBJ2-7 better. The CDR3 contains 15 residues. In germline, CDR1 is SGHVS, CDR2 FNYEAQ. The DNA for the CDR3 is TGTGCCAGCCGCCTAGACAGGGGCGCCGCCTACGAGCAGTACTTC. Amino acids: CASRLDRGAAYEQYF.

This clonotype turned up a few times. The V and J genes are TRBV6-6 and TRBJ2-1; perhaps D is TRBD1 or TRBD2 (5 bases each). This CDR3 spans 13 amino acids. Trimming took 2 bases from V and 6 from J, leaving 8 bases between them. Germline CDR1 and CDR2: MNHNY and SVGAGI (reference sequence). The CDR3 region is CASSYGTANEQFF. The CDR3 bases are TGTGCCAGCAGTTACGGGACGGCCAATGAGCAGTTCTTC.

The chain links TRBV4-1 to TRBJ1-1, with 7 bases aligning to TRBD1. The germline V gene encodes CDR1 MGHRA and CDR2 YSYEKL. The trim removed 3 bases at V and 0 bases at J, leaving 1 base unmatched. The CDR3 covers 14 residues. Here the CDR3 reads CASSQGQLNTEAFF. For the CDR3, the DNA is TGCGCCAGCAGCCAGGGACAGCTGAACACTGAAGCTTTCTTT.